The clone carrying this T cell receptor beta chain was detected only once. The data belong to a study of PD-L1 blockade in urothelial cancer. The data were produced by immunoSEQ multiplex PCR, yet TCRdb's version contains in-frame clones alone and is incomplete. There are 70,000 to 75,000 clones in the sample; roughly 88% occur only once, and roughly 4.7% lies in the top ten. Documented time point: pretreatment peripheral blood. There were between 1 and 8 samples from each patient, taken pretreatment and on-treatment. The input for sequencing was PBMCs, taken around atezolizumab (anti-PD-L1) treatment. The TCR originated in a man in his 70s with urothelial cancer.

CDR3 in amino acids: CASRLAGGPSTGELFF. CDR3 sequence (DNA): TGCGCCAGCAGGCTAGCGGGAGGACCGTCCACCGGGGAGCTGTTTTTT. The chain joins TRBV5-1 to TRBJ2-2; the match to TRBD2 covers 11 bases. Per germline, CDR1 SGHRS and CDR2 YFSETQ. V lost 5 bases, J lost 4 bases, and 7 bases stayed unmatched. This CDR3 contains 16 residues.